A single sample gave rise to the 11 T cell receptor beta chains below, sequenced in a study of T cell responses to AZD1222 COVID-19 vaccine. The data were produced by immunoSEQ multiplex PCR, yet TCRdb's version contains in-frame clones alone and is incomplete. Of roughly 100,000 clones in the sample, 90% were seen once. Material: peripheral blood, obtained on day 0 of AZD1222 vaccination. The receptor source for this set is an adult in good health.

The rearrangement joins TRBV5-1 to TRBJ2-5; 10 nucleotides line up with TRBD2. With V trimmed by 4 bases and J by 2 bases, 8 bases remained unmatched. The CDR3 has 16 residues. Germline V gene lookup returns CDR1 SGHRS and CDR2 YFSETQ. CDR3: CASSVTSGKGQETQYF. Here the CDR3 DNA reads TGCGCCAGCAGCGTTACTAGCGGGAAGGGGCAAGAGACCCAGTACTTC.

V gene TRBV6-5 combines with J gene TRBJ2-3, with a weak D call TRBD2 (5 bases). V was trimmed by 4 bases and J by 1 base, leaving 12 bases between them. Germline V gene sequence: CDR1 MNHEY, CDR2 SVGAGI. CDR3 size: 15 residues. The CDR3 sequence: CASSSGTLRTDTQYF. CDR3 bases: TGTGCCAGCAGTTCGGGAACACTTCGCACAGATACGCAGTATTTT.

The chain employs TRBV30 and TRBJ2-3; TRBD2 agrees at 12 bases. There are 16 residues in the CDR3. The germline V gene has CDR1 GTSNPN and CDR2 SVGIG (reference sequence). V was clipped by 3 bases and J by 4 bases; unmatched bases: 8. As DNA, the CDR3 is TGTGCCTGGAGCGCATCTAGCGGGGGGGCGTCAGATACGCAGTATTTT. Translating gives CAWSASSGGASDTQYF.

This clone has just a few counts. V and J are TRBV11-2 and TRBJ2-7; tentatively, D is TRBD1 or TRBD2 (5 bases each). The CDR3 consists of 14 residues. Trimming took off 1 base at V and 7 bases at J, with 14 bases between the two ends. CDR1 is SGHAT, CDR2 FQNNGV, per germline. In DNA, the CDR3 is TGTGCCAGCAGCTTAGGGTCGGGGCAAAGGGAGCAGTACTTC. Protein: CASSLGSGQREQYF.

A note on this clone: Other nucleotide sequences in the sample specify the same CDR3. This chain uses TRBV6-2 or TRBV6-3 with TRBJ2-6, with 7 bases aligning to TRBD1. Per germline, CDR1 MNHEY and CDR2 SVGEGT. The CDR3 runs to 15 residues. The V and J ends lost 2 bases and 4 bases, in that order; junction bases with no gene match: 2. The CDR3 is CASSYGQEGANVLTF. The CDR3, as DNA: TGTGCCAGCAGTTACGGACAGGAGGGGGCCAACGTCCTGACTTTC.

The chain uses TRBV2 and TRBJ2-1; D gene uncertain. This CDR3 is 14 amino acids long. The V gene's germline CDR1 is SNHLY and CDR2 FYNNEI. V was shortened by 3 bases and J by 10 bases, with 16 bases between the two germline ends. Here the CDR3 DNA reads TGTGCCAGCAGTGACCGACCTTCGAGGAAGGAGCAGTTCTTC. Its translation is CASSDRPSRKEQFF.

The CDR3 DNA reads TGTGCCAGCAGCTGGGAGGCAGGGTTTTTAGGCTCGGGCTACACCTTC. It translates to CASSWEAGFLGSGYTF. The chain recombines TRBV13 with TRBJ1-2, with D possibly matching TRBD1 (5 bases). Trimming shortened V by 4 bases and J by 8 bases, and 23 bases separated the two germline ends. There are 16 residues in the CDR3. CDR1 and CDR2 from the germline V gene are PRHDT and FYEKMQ (reference sequence).

CDR3 in DNA: TGTGCCAGCAGTTACTGGCGGGACAGGGCCTACGAGCAGTACTTC. It specifies CASSYWRDRAYEQYF. The chain is built from TRBV6-5 and TRBJ2-7; 9 nucleotides match TRBD1. Germline V gene lookup returns CDR1 MNHEY and CDR2 SVGAGI. V lost 1 base to trimming and J lost 2 bases; unmatched junction nucleotides: 3. CDR3 size: 15 residues.

This clone has more than one count but fewer than ten. The chain uses TRBV5-8 and TRBJ1-2, with D uncertain. In germline, CDR1 is SGHTS, CDR2 YDEGEE. CDR3 size: 11 residues. Trimming removed 5 bases at V and 7 bases at J, with 9 bases between. The CDR3 spells CASRSDGGYTF. The CDR3 coding sequence is TGTGCCAGCAGGTCGGATGGTGGCTACACCTTC. Supplemented by reference TRBV5-8 and TRBJ1-2, the full variable domain reads EAGVTQSPTHLIKTRGQQATLRCSPISGHTSVYWYQQALGLGLQFLLWYDEGEERNRGNFPPRFSGRQFPNYSSELNVNALELEDSALYLCASRSDGGYTFGSGTRLTVV.

The rearrangement uses TRBV29-1 and TRBJ1-5, with D possibly matching TRBD1 (5 bases). The CDR3 is made up of 13 amino acids. Germline CDR1 SQVTM, CDR2 ANQGSEA. Trimming removed 6 bases at V and 4 bases at J, with 13 bases between. The CDR3 reads CSVSGAWNQPQHF. As DNA, the CDR3 is TGCAGCGTCTCCGGGGCTTGGAATCAGCCCCAGCATTTT. The variable domain in full, completed from reference TRBV29-1 and TRBJ1-5, reads SAVISQKPSRDICQRGTSLTIQCQVDSQVTMMFWYRQQPGQSLTLIATANQGSEATYESGFVIDKFPISRPNLTFSTLTVSNMSPEDSSIYLCSVSGAWNQPQHFGDGTRLSIL.

This clone came up a few times. The chain links TRBV18 to TRBJ1-1, with a weak D call TRBD1 (5 bases). This CDR3 has 13 amino acids. Germline assignment: CDR1 KGHSH and CDR2 LQKENI. Trimming left V 4 bases short and J 6 bases short, with 12 bases between. The CDR3 DNA is TGTGCCAGCTCACTGTCAGGGATTGCTGAAGCTTTCTTT. Its translation is CASSLSGIAEAFF.